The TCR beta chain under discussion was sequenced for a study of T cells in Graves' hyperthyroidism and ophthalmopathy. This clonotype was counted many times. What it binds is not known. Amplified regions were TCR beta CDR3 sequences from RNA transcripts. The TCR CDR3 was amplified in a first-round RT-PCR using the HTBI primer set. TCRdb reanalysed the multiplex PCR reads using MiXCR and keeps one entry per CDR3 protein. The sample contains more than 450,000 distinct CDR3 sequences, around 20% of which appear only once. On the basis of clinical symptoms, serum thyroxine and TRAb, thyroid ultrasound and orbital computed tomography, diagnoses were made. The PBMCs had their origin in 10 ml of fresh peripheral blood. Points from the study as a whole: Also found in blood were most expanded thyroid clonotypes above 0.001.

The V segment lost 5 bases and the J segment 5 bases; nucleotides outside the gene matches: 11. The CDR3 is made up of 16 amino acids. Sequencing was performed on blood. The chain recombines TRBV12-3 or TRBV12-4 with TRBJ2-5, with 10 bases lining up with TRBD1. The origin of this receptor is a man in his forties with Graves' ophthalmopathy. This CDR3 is CASSPLDRGRLETQYF. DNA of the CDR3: TGTGCCAGCAGTCCCTTAGACAGGGGGCGATTGGAGACCCAGTACTTC.